What follows is one TCR beta chain and its context. The record originates from a study of blood T cell repertoires in COVID-19. Background on the study: The origin of the acute and convalescent COVID-19 samples was the United States, Italy and Spain. Sources were T cells, B-cell-depleted T cells, or PBMCs; the material itself was cDNA or gDNA.

Per the original data handling: Reference gene primer amplification yielded estimated nucleated cell counts. Profiling relied on immunoSEQ multiplex PCR, and the TCRdb table lists in-frame clones only, not all of them. V and J calls plus clone size are reproduced from that table; the DNA served to infer D and trimming. The sample has fewer than 500,000 clones; 85% to 90% are singletons. With 11 bases removed from V and 1 base from J, the gap between germline ends came to 23 bases. CDR3 length: 17 amino acids. Germline lookup yields CDR1 SNHLY and CDR2 FYNNEI. This sequence joins TRBV2 and TRBJ1-4; D unclear. Sequencing input: peripheral blood. The source of this sequence is a woman aged 25 to 39 with acute or convalescent COVID-19. The DNA for the CDR3 is TGTGCCGGCACTCGCGCCCTCTACCCGGGAACTAATGAAAAACTGTTTTTT. Encoded protein: CAGTRALYPGTNEKLFF.